The 24 T cell receptor beta chains given below trace back to one sample, sequenced in a study of blood T cells in healthy people across ages. For the second PCR, which ran for 7 to 11 cycles, a sample-barcoded 5' primer and a J-beta primer mix were used. TCRdb used MiXCR to reprocess the 5' RACE reads, holding one entry per CDR3 protein. The sample holds 1.5 million to 1.8 million distinct CDR3 sequences, approximately 43% seen once. Sequenced sample: blood. The receptors here all came from a woman under 30 in good health.

The chain recombines TRBV4-3 with TRBJ2-2, with D possibly matching TRBD2 (6 bases). This CDR3 contains 15 residues. V was shortened by 3 bases and J by 0 bases, with 8 bases between the two germline ends. The V gene's germline CDR1 is LGHNA and CDR2 YSLEER. The CDR3 sequence is CASSQWGANTGELFF. CDR3 DNA: TGCGCCAGCAGCCAGTGGGGGGCGAACACCGGGGAGCTGTTTTTT.

Remarks on this clonotype: One end of the junction does not line up with germline, which may come from a read error. The chain recombines TRBV5-5 with TRBJ2-7; TRBD1 or TRBD2 may be the D gene (5 bases each). The CDR3 runs to 13 residues. Germline V gives CDR1 SGHKS, CDR2 YYEKEE (reference sequence). In DNA, the CDR3 is TGTGTCAGCAGCTTTGGGACGGCCTACGAGCAGTACTTC. Its translation: CVSSFGTAYEQYF.

V usage is TRBV12-3 or TRBV12-4 and J usage is TRBJ1-5; D uncertain. This CDR3 is built from 14 residues. V was trimmed by 7 bases and J by 3 bases, leaving 13 bases between them. The CDR3 here is CASTMRGYNQPQHF. DNA of the CDR3: TGTGCCAGCACCATGCGGGGTTACAATCAGCCCCAGCATTTT.

Only a few counts were recorded for this clonotype. This rearrangement joins TRBV4-3 to TRBJ2-3; D is unclear. The germline V gene encodes CDR1 LGHNA and CDR2 YSLEER. V lost 3 bases, J lost 1 base, and 8 bases lay in between. The CDR3 totals 14 residues. This CDR3 is CASSQSARTDTQYF. CDR3 coding DNA: TGCGCCAGCAGCCAGTCAGCGCGCACAGATACGCAGTATTTT.

This clonotype was observed a few times. The CDR3 coding sequence is TGTGCCAGCAGCCTCCGAGCGGGACACAATGAGCAGTTCTTC. Translated, it gives CASSLRAGHNEQFF. The V call is TRBV9, the J call TRBJ2-1, with TRBD2 identical over 7 bases. Germline V CDR1 and CDR2: SGDLS, YYNGEE. Trimming cost V 4 bases and J 5 bases; bases outside gene matches: 6. The CDR3 extends over 14 amino acids.

The sample holds a few counts of this clonotype. Written as DNA, the CDR3 is TGTGCCAGCAGTTCATTAGCGGGGCGCGGGGGAGATACGCAGTATTTT. It translates to CASSSLAGRGGDTQYF. The chain joins TRBV27 to TRBJ2-3, with TRBD2 matching 8 bases. CDR1 and CDR2 from the germline V gene are MNHEY and SMNVEV (reference sequence). CDR3 size: 16 residues. V lost 4 bases, J lost 5 bases, and 11 bases stayed unmatched.

The chain's CDR3 is CASSLNPSMDEQFF. The DNA of the CDR3 is TGTGCCAGCAGCTTAAATCCTAGTATGGATGAGCAGTTCTTC. The V call is TRBV7-3, the J call TRBJ2-1; D gene unclear. The V and J ends lost 1 base and 8 bases respectively, with 12 bases between them. CDR3 length equals 14 residues. CDR1 is SGHTA and CDR2 is FQGTGA in the germline V gene. Combining the CDR3 with reference TRBV7-3 and TRBJ2-1 gives the whole variable domain GAGVSQTPSNKVTEKGKYVELRCDPISGHTALYWYRQSLGQGPEFLIYFQGTGAADDSGLPNDRFFAVRPEGSVSTLKIQRTERGDSAVYLCASSLNPSMDEQFFGPGTRLTVL.

This clonotype was seen more than once but under ten times. The rearrangement joins TRBV5-5 to TRBJ2-5, with a tentative D call TRBD1 (6 bases). Gene TRBJ2-7 matches the end of the DNA better, so the J call may be wrong. The germline gives CDR1 SGHKS, CDR2 YYEKEE (reference sequence). The CDR3 is 15 amino acids. The CDR3, as DNA: TGTGCCAGCAGCTTGGTAGGGGACACCACCTACGAGCAGTACTTC. Its translation is CASSLVGDTTYEQYF.

The chain recombines TRBV6-2 or TRBV6-3 with TRBJ1-5, with D perhaps matching TRBD1 (6 bases). CDR3 length: 13 residues. With 7 bases removed from V and 3 bases from J, the gap between germline ends came to 10 bases. Per the germline V gene, CDR1 is MNHEY and CDR2 is SVGEGT. CDR3 sequence reads: CASTWTVNQPQHF. CDR3 nucleotide sequence: TGTGCCAGCACCTGGACAGTCAATCAGCCCCAGCATTTT.

This chain connects TRBV10-3 to TRBJ2-7; D is possibly TRBD1 (5 bases). The CDR3 extends over 12 amino acids. Germline V lookup: CDR1 ENHRY, CDR2 SYGVKD. V lost 10 bases and J lost 1, with 11 bases in between. CDR3 DNA sequence: TGTGCCACCGGCCAGGGATCCTACGAGCAGTACTTC. Translating it yields CATGQGSYEQYF.

In this sample, this clonotype turned up a few times. The gene calls are TRBV27 and TRBJ2-7; D is uncertain. In germline, CDR1 is MNHEY, CDR2 SMNVEV (reference sequence). V was shortened by 3 bases and J by 3 bases, with 9 bases between the two germline ends. The CDR3 loop spans 13 amino acids. The CDR3 DNA reads TGTGCCAGCAGTTTTACCCGAAACTACGAGCAGTACTTC. As protein: CASSFTRNYEQYF.

The chain is built from TRBV11-2 and TRBJ2-7; the D gene is possibly TRBD2 (6 bases). Deletions cut 0 bases from V and 11 bases from J, with 17 bases between. CDR1 is SGHAT and CDR2 is FQNNGV in the germline V gene. This CDR3 contains 14 residues. The CDR3: CASSLDPGTANEYF. CDR3 nucleotide sequence: TGTGCCAGCAGCTTAGATCCCGGGACTGCGAACGAGTACTTC.

This clonotype was observed a few times. V gene TRBV11-2 combines with J gene TRBJ2-7; D uncertain. V was clipped by 0 bases and J by 3 bases, with 6 bases between them. Germline-derived CDR1 and CDR2 are SGHAT and FQNNGV. The CDR3 has 13 residues. As DNA, the CDR3 is TGTGCCAGCAGCTTAGAATGGGGCTACGAGCAGTACTTC. It specifies CASSLEWGYEQYF.

This clonotype has just a few counts. The rearrangement uses TRBV18 and TRBJ1-1; D unclear. This CDR3 spans 12 amino acids. Deletions cut 6 bases from V and 1 base from J, with 6 bases between. Germline V gene data show CDR1 as KGHSH and CDR2 as LQKENI. The CDR3 is CASSRPNTEAFF. CDR3 bases: TGTGCCAGCTCTAGGCCGAACACTGAAGCTTTCTTT. The entire variable domain, with the rest obtained from reference TRBV18 and TRBJ1-1, is as follows: NAGVMQNPRHLVRRRGQEARLRCSPMKGHSHVYWYRQLPEEGLKFMVYLQKENIIDESGMPKERFSAEFPKEGPSILRIQQVVRGDSAAYFCASSRPNTEAFFGQGTRLTVV.

This clonotype was observed a handful of times. The chain couples TRBV20-1 to TRBJ1-2, with a possible D match to TRBD1 (6 bases). The CDR3 is made up of 14 amino acids. The germline V and J ends were trimmed by 5 bases and 3 bases, with 16 bases remaining between them. Germline V lookup: CDR1 DFQATT, CDR2 SNEGSKA (reference sequence). In DNA form, the CDR3 reads TGCAGTGCTTGGAGTGGGGGCCTCGACTATGGCTACACCTTC. The encoded protein is CSAWSGGLDYGYTF.

This clonotype showed up just once. The V call is TRBV12-3 or TRBV12-4, the J call TRBJ2-5; perhaps TRBD1 as D (5 bases). Trimming removed 0 bases from V and 3 bases from J, with 14 bases in between. The CDR3 is 16 residues long. CDR3 region: CASSLAGREGEETQYF. The CDR3 nucleotides read TGTGCCAGCAGTTTAGCGGGCAGGGAAGGAGAAGAGACCCAGTACTTC.

J is TRBJ1-1 and V is TRBV9, with D possibly TRBD1 on 6 matching bases. The CDR3 is 15 amino acids. Looked up from germline, CDR1 is SGDLS and CDR2 is YYNGEE. V was clipped by 4 bases and J by 1 base, with 14 bases between them. For the CDR3, the DNA is TGTGCCAGCAGCAAGGGGGACGGGCGGAACACTGAAGCTTTCTTT. As protein: CASSKGDGRNTEAFF.

The chain uses TRBV16 and TRBJ1-3; perhaps TRBD1 as D (5 bases). The CDR3 runs 16 residues. The ends were cut back, 2 bases at V and 0 bases at J, with 11 bases in the middle. Germline CDR1 reads KGHSY; CDR2 reads FQNENV. In nucleotides, the CDR3 is TGTGCCAGCAGCCAAAGTCCGGGACTCTCTGGAAACACCATATATTTT. It is translated as CASSQSPGLSGNTIYF.

A single count supports this clonotype. The CDR3 spells CACSLTWGNEQFF. The DNA of the CDR3 is TGTGCCTGCTCCCTTACTTGGGGCAATGAGCAGTTCTTC. This sequence joins TRBV30 and TRBJ2-1; no reliable D call. V lost 6 bases, J lost 6 bases, and 15 bases lay in between. CDR1 is GTSNPN and CDR2 is SVGIG in the germline V gene (reference sequence). The CDR3 is made up of 13 amino acids.

The chain links TRBV7-2 to TRBJ2-7; D unclear. This CDR3 has 14 amino acids. CDR1 and CDR2 from the germline V gene are SGHTA and FQGNSA. The V end was cut by 3 bases, the J end by 4 bases, with 13 bases between. CDR3 nucleotide sequence: TGTGCCAGCAGCTTTTACGCCAAGAAGTACGAGCAGTACTTC. As protein: CASSFYAKKYEQYF.

V usage is TRBV7-2 and J usage is TRBJ2-1; D is possibly TRBD1 or TRBD2 (5 bases each). CDR1 is SGHTA and CDR2 is FQGNSA in the germline V gene. V was cut by 6 bases and J by 8 bases, with 23 bases left in between. The CDR3 consists of 16 residues. The CDR3 DNA reads TGTGCCAGCAGTGAAGGAATGGCTTCCGAGGGGTATGAGCAGTTCTTC. Its protein product is CASSEGMASEGYEQFF.

This chain joins TRBV6-5 and TRBJ1-2; D gene ambiguous. Germline V gives CDR1 MNHEY, CDR2 SVGAGI. The CDR3 sequence is 13 residues long. Between the trimmed V and J ends, which lost 5 bases and 8 bases, there was a span of 15 bases. CDR3 in amino acids: CASSDFGGRGYTF. The CDR3 bases are TGTGCCAGCAGTGACTTTGGCGGAAGGGGCTACACCTTC.

This clonotype was counted once. This chain joins TRBV20-1 and TRBJ2-1; D is ambiguous. Trimming left V 5 bases short and J 3 bases short, with 11 bases between. CDR3 length: 13 amino acids. The germline CDR1 and CDR2 sequences are DFQATT and SNEGSKA (reference sequence). CDR3 coding DNA: TGCAGTGCTCACTGGCGCCTCTACAATGAGCAGTTCTTC. Amino acids: CSAHWRLYNEQFF.

The chain joins TRBV20-1 to TRBJ2-1; D might be TRBD2 (7 bases). Germline CDR1 and CDR2: DFQATT and SNEGSKA (reference sequence). The CDR3 runs to 14 residues. V gave up 5 bases and J gave up 2 bases, with 13 bases separating them. The CDR3 bases are TGCAGTGCTCCGCCCGGGGGGCCCTACAATGAGCAGTTCTTC. It yields the protein CSAPPGGPYNEQFF.